This TCR beta chain was found in a study of blood T cell repertoires in COVID-19. As for the study in general: In each case, the material was cDNA or gDNA derived from T cells, B-cell-depleted T cells, or PBMCs.

As originally analysed: Using reference gene primer amplification, nucleated cell counts were estimated. Clones were read by immunoSEQ multiplex PCR, and TCRdb kept only the in-frame ones, dropping some. V and J calls and clone size come straight from that table; D and trimming were deduced from the DNA. Found here are 110,000 or so clones, approximately 81% of them singletons; the top ten hold about 1.4%. This clone was seen more than once but under ten times. The CDR3 is 14 amino acids. In germline, CDR1 is MNHNS, CDR2 SASEGT. The V end was cut by 1 base, the J end by 3 bases, with 7 bases between. Sequencing used peripheral blood. This TCR came from a man aged 50-59 years with acute or convalescent COVID-19. The chain joins TRBV6-1 to TRBJ1-5; D remains unclear. CDR3 sequence reads: CASSEGGYNQPQHF. CDR3 DNA sequence: TGTGCCAGCAGTGAAGGCGGTTACAATCAGCCCCAGCATTTT.